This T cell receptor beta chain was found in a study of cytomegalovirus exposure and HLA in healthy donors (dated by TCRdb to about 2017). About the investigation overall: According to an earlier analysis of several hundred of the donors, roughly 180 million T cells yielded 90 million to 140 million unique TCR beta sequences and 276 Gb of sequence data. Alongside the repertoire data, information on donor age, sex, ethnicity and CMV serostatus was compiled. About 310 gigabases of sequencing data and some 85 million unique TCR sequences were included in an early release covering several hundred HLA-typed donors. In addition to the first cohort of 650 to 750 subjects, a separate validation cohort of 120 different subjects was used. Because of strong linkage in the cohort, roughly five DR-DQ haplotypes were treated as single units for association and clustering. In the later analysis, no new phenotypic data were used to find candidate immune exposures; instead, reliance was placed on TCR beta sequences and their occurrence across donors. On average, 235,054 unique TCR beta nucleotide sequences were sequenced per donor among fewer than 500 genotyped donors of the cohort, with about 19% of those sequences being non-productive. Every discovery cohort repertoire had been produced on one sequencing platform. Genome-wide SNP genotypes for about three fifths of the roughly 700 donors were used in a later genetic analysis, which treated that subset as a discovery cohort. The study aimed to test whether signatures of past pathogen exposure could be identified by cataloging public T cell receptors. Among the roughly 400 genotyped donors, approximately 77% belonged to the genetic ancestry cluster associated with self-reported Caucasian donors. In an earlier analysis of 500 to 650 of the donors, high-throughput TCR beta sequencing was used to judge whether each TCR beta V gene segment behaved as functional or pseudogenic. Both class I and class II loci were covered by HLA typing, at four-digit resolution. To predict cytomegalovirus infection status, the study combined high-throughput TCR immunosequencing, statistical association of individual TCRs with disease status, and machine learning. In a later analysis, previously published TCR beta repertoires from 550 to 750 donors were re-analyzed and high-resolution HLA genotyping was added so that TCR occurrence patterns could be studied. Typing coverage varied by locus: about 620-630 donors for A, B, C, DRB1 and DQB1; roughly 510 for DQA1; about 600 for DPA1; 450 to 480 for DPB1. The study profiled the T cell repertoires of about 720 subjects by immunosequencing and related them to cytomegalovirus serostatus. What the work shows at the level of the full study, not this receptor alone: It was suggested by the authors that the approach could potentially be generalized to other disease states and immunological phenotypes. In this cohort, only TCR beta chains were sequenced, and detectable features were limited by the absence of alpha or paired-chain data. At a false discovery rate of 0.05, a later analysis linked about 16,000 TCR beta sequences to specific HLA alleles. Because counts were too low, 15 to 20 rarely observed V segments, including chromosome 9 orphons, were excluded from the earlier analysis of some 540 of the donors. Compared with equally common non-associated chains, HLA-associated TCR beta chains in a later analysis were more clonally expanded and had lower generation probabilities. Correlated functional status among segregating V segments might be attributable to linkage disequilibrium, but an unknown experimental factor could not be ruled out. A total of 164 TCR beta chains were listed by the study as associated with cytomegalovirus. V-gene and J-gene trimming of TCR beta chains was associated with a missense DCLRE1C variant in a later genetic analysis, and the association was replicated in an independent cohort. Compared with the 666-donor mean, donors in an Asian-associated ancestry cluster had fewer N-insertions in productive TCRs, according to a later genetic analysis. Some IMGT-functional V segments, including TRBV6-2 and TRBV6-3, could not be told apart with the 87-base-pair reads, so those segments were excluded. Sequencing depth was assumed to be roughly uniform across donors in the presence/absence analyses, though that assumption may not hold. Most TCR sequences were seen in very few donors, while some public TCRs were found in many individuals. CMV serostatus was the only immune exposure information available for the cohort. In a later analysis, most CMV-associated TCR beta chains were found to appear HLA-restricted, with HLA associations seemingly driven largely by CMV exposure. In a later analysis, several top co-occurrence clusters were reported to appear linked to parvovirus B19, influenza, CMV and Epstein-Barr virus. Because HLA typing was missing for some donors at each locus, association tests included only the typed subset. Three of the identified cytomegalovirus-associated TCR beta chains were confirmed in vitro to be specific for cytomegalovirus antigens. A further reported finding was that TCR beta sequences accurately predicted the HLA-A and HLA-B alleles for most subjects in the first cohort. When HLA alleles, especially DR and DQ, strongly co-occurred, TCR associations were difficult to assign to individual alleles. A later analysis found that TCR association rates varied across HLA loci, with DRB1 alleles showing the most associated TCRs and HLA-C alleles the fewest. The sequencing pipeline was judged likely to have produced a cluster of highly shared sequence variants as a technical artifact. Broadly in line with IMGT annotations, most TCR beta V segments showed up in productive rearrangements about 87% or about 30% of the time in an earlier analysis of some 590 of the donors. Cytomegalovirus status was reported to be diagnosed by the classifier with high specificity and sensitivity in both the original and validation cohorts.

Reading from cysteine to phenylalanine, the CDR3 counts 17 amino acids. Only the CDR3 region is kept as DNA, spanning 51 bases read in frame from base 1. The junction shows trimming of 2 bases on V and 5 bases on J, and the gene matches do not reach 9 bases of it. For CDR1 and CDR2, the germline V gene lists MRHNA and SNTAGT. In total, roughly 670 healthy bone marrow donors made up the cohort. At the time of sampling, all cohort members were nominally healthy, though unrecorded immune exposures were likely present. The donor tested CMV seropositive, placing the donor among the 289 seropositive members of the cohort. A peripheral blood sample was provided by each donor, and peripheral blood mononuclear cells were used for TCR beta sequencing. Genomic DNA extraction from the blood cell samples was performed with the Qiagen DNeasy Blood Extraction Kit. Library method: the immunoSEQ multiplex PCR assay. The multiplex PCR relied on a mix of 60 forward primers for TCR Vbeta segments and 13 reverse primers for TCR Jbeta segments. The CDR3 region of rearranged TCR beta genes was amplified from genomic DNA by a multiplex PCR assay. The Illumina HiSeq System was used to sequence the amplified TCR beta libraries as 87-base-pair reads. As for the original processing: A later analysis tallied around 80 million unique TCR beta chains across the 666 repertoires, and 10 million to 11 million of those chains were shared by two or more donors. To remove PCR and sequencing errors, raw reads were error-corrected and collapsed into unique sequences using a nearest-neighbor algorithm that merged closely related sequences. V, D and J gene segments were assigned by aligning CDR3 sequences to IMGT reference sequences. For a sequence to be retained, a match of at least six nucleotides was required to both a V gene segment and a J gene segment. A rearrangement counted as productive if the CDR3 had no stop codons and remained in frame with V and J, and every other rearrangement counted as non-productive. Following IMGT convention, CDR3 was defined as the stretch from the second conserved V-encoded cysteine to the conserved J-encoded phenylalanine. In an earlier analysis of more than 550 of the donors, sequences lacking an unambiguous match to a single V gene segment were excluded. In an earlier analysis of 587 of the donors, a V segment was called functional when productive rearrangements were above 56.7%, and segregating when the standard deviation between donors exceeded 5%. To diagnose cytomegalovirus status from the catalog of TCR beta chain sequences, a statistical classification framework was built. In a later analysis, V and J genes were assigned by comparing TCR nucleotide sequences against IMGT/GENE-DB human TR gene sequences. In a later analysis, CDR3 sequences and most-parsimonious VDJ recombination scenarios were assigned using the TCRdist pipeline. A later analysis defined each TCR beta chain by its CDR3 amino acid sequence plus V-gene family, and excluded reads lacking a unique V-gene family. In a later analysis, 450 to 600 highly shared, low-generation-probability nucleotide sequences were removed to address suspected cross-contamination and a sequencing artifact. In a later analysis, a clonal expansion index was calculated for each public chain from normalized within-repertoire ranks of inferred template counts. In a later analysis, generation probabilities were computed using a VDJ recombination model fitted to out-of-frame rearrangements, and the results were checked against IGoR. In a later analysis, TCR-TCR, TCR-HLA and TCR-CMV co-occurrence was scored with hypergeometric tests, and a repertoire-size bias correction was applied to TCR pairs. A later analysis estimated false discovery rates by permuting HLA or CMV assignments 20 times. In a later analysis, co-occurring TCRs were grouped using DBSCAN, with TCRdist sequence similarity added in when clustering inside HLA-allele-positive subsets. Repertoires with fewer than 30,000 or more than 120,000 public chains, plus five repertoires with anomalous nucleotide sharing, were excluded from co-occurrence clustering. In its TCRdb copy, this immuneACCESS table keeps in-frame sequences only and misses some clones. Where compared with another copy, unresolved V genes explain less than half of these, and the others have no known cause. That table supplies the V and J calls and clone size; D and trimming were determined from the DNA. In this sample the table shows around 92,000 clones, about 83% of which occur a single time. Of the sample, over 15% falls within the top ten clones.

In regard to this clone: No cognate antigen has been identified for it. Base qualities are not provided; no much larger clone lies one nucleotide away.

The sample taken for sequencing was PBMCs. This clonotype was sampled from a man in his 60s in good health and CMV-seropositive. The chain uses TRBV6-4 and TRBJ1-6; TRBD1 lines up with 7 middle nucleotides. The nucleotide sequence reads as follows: TGTGCCAGCAGTGACCTCCACGACAGGGAGAATAATTCACCCCTCCACTTT. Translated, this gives CASSDLHDRENNSPLHF.